This T cell receptor (beta chain) is from a study of T-cell reconstitution after alpha-beta-depleted transplantation in children. Construction of the TCRbeta library involved unique molecular identifiers. Via MiXCR, TCRdb re-called the PCR reads, giving one row per CDR3 protein. The sample includes 70,000 to 95,000 distinct CDR3 sequences, 9% to 15% seen only once; the top ten take roughly 13%. This clonotype was recorded many times. The CDR3 sequence is 11 residues long. Trimming took 1 base from V and 10 from J, leaving 5 bases between them. CDR1 DFQATT and CDR2 SNEGSKA come from the germline V gene (reference sequence).

Sequencing used PBMCs from the stem cell graft donor, obtained from the stem cell graft. This receptor was identified in a human donor who donated a stem cell graft to a child with inherited bone marrow failure. The chain has TRBV20-1 and TRBJ1-6, with D hard to call. The CDR3 region has the DNA TGCAGTGCTAGAGGGGAGTCACCCCTCCACTTT. Translated: CSARGESPLHF.